This T cell receptor beta chain appears in the sequencing data of a study of regulatory T cells in long-lasting Graves disease. V gave up 3 bases and J gave up 3 bases, with 8 bases separating them. The CDR3 length is 13 residues. Arm-PCR of CDR3 regions and iRepertoire HTBI primers were used to build TCR beta libraries. TCRdb processed the multiplex PCR reads anew with MiXCR; each CDR3 protein has one entry. The sample includes 540,000 or so distinct CDR3 sequences, roughly 14% of them seen just once. Ten or more counts support this clonotype. Time point of the sample: newly diagnosed GD, antithyroid drugs for less than 3 months. With RNA extracted from PBMCs as input, the TCR library was made. The patients were enrolled through endocrinology in Xi'an, China. EDTA tubes collected approximately 10 milliliters of peripheral blood. The data also belong to a second study, concerning T cells in Graves' hyperthyroidism and ophthalmopathy.

The chain uses TRBV12-3 or TRBV12-4 and TRBJ2-5; no clear D gene. The sequencing used peripheral blood mononuclear cells (PBMCs), collected at new diagnosis, from a patient treated with antithyroid drugs. The TCR sequence derives from a man aged 25-45 years with Graves disease. The CDR3 loop reads CASSLARKETQYF. The CDR3 coding sequence is TGTGCCAGCAGTTTGGCCAGAAAAGAGACCCAGTACTTC.